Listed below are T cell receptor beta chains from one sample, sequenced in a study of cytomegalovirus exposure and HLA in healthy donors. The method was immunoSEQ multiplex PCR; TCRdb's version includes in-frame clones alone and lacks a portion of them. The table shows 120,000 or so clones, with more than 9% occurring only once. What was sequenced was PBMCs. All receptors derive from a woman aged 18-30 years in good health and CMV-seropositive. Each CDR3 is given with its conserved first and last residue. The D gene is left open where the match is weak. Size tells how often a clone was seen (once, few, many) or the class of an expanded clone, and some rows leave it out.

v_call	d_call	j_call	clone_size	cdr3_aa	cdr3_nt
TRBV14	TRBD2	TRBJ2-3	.	CASSHIRGRAIDTQYF	TGTGCCAGCAGCCACATCCGCGGGAGGGCTATAGATACGCAGTATTTT
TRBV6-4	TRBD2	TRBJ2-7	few	CASSERLAGVNEQYF	TGTGCCAGCAGTGAAAGGCTAGCGGGAGTAAACGAGCAGTACTTC
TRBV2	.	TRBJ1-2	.	CASSVYRGAGGYTF	TGTGCCAGCAGTGTTTACCGGGGGGCCGGTGGCTACACCTTC
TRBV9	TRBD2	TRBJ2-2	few	CASSVAAGGTKGTGELFF	TGTGCCAGCAGCGTAGCGGCCGGGGGGACCAAGGGCACCGGGGAGCTGTTTTTT
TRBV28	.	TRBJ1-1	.	CASSLRGTNTEAFF	TGTGCCAGCAGCCTCAGGGGAACGAACACTGAAGCTTTCTTT
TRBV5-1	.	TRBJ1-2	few	CASRGEGTVYGYTF	TGCGCCAGCAGAGGGGAGGGAACCGTCTATGGCTACACCTTC
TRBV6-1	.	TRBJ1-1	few	CASSEIDKAFF	TGTGCCAGCAGTGAAATAGACAAAGCTTTCTTT
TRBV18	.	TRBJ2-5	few	CASSPIVSTGSLEETQYF	TGTGCCAGCTCACCGATAGTCTCTACAGGATCATTAGAAGAGACCCAGTACTTC
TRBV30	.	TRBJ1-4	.	CAWNGLATNEKLFF	TGTGCCTGGAACGGACTGGCAACTAATGAAAAACTGTTTTTT
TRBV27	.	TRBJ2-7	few	CASSPMVYWEQYF	TGTGCCAGCAGTCCTATGGTCTACTGGGAGCAGTACTTC
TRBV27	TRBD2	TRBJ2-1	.	CATRQIGLEGNEQFF	TGTGCCACCCGTCAAATAGGACTAGAGGGCAATGAGCAGTTCTTC
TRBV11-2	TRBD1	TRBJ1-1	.	CASSHYPGQAFF	TGTGCCAGCAGCCACTATCCGGGACAGGCTTTCTTT
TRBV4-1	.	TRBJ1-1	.	CASSQDPGGRAFF	TGCGCCAGCAGCCAAGATCCAGGAGGTCGAGCTTTCTTT
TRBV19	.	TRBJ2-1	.	CASSLQGSYNEQFF	TGTGCCAGTAGTTTACAGGGCTCCTACAATGAGCAGTTCTTC
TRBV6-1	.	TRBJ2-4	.	CASSAPRSKNIQYF	TGTGCCAGCAGTGCCCCGCGGAGCAAAAACATTCAGTACTTC
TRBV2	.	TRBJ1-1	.	CASRATTGLFFGTNTEAFF	TGTGCCAGCAGAGCTACGACAGGTTTGTTTTTCGGCACGAACACTGAAGCTTTCTTT
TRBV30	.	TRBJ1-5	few	CAWSVGGAYQPQHF	TGTGCCTGGAGTGTAGGGGGGGCATATCAGCCCCAGCATTTT
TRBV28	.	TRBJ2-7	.	CASSLQVFSDEQYF	TGTGCCAGCAGCCTACAGGTCTTTTCGGACGAGCAGTACTTC
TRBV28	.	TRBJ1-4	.	CASSTNRVLNEKLFF	TGTGCCAGCAGTACCAACAGGGTCCTGAATGAAAAACTGTTTTTT
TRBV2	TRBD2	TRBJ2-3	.	CASSELAGVGDTQYF	TGTGCCAGCAGTGAACTAGCGGGAGTAGGAGATACGCAGTATTTT
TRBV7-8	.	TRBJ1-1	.	CASSTAPAGDTEAFF	TGTGCCAGCAGCACCGCACCGGCGGGTGACACTGAAGCTTTCTTT
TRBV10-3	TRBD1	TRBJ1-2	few	CAISESPGQGYGYTF	TGTGCCATCAGTGAATCGCCGGGACAGGGGTACGGCTACACCTTC
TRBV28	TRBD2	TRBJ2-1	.	CASSLPGTSGSKDNEQFF	TGTGCCAGCAGTTTACCCGGGACTAGCGGGAGTAAGGACAATGAGCAGTTCTTC
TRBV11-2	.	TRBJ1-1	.	CASSTRTGSDTEAFF	TGTGCCAGCAGCACCCGGACTGGCTCGGACACTGAAGCTTTCTTT
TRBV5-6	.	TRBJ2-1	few	CASSAVLALSSYNEQFF	TGTGCCAGCAGCGCCGTTCTAGCGCTCAGCTCCTACAATGAGCAGTTCTTC
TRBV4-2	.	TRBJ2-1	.	CASSQVEHEQFF	TGTGCCAGCAGCCAAGTTGAGCATGAGCAGTTCTTC
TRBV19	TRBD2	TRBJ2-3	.	CASNDGGLAGGRKTDTQYF	TGTGCCAGTAACGATGGGGGACTAGCGGGAGGGAGGAAGACAGATACGCAGTATTTT
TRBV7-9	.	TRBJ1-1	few	CASSFGGPAFF	TGTGCCAGCAGCTTTGGGGGCCCGGCTTTCTTT
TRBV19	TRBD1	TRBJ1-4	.	CASSSGRMTGNEKLFF	TGTGCCAGTAGTTCCGGGCGAATGACAGGGAATGAAAAACTGTTTTTT
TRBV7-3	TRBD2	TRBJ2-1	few	CASSSGTSGRQFF	TGTGCCAGCAGCTCCGGGACTAGCGGGAGGCAGTTCTTC
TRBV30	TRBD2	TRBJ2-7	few	CAWSPPGGVFGEQYF	TGTGCCTGGAGTCCTCCTGGGGGGGTATTTGGCGAGCAGTACTTC
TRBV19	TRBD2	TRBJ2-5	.	CATKGGGRPQETQYF	TGTGCGACGAAGGGTGGCGGGAGACCACAAGAGACCCAGTACTTC
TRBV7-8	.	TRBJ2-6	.	CASSLEALIPGANVLTF	TGTGCCAGCAGCTTAGAAGCCTTGATCCCTGGGGCCAACGTCCTGACTTTC
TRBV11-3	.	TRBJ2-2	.	CASSLGEYTGELFF	TGTGCCAGCAGCTTAGGGGAGTACACCGGGGAGCTGTTTTTT
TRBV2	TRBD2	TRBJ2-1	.	CASSELRLAINEQFF	TGTGCCAGCAGTGAACTAAGACTAGCGATTAATGAGCAGTTCTTC
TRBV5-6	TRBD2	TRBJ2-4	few	CASSLEPGREKYF	TGTGCCAGCAGCTTGGAGCCAGGGCGGGAGAAGTACTTC
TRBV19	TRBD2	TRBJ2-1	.	CASSMASGTYNEQFF	TGTGCCAGTAGTATGGCTAGCGGGACGTACAATGAGCAGTTCTTC
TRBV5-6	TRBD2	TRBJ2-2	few	CASSSLAGGPNTGELFF	TGTGCCAGCAGTTCACTAGCGGGAGGCCCAAACACCGGGGAGCTGTTTTTT
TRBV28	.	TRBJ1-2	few	CASTRGAAIYGYTF	TGTGCCAGCACCCGGGGGGCTGCGATCTATGGCTACACCTTC
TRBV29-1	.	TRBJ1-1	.	CSVVATEAFF	TGCAGCGTTGTGGCCACTGAAGCTTTCTTT
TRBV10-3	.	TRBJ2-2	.	CASRQGSTGELFF	TGTGCCTCCCGGCAGGGCAGCACCGGGGAGCTGTTTTTT
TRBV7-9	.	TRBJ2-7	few	CASSSGNYEQYF	TGTGCCAGCAGCTCAGGAAACTACGAGCAGTACTTC
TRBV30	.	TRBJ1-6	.	CAWSEGQGGSPLHF	TGTGCCTGGAGTGAAGGGCAGGGAGGCTCACCCCTCCACTTT
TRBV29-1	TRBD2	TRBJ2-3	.	CSVGAGDDTDTQYF	TGCAGCGTAGGAGCGGGAGACGACACAGATACGCAGTATTTT
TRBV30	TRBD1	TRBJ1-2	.	CASRATGTGYGYTF	TGTGCCTCGAGGGCTACCGGGACAGGCTATGGCTACACCTTC
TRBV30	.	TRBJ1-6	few	CALHTGLDNSPLHF	TGTGCCCTACACACCGGACTTGACAATTCACCCCTCCACTTT
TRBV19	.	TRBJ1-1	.	CASRLPGGTEAFF	TGTGCCAGTAGGCTACCCGGAGGCACTGAAGCTTTCTTT
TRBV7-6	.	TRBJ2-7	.	CASSIRGTYEQYF	TGTGCCAGCAGCATAAGGGGAACCTACGAGCAGTACTTC